The following is a T cell receptor beta chain sequence with its context. As yet, its antigen is unknown. The CDR3 extends over 15 amino acids. V was clipped by 6 bases and J by 7 bases; unmatched bases: 10. Germline assignment: CDR1 MNHEY and CDR2 SMNVEV (reference sequence). The sample belongs to a study of T cell repertoires in cytomegalovirus infection. Regarding the study as a whole: Across the ex vivo response, the dominant clonotypes were HLA-C-restricted CMV-specific TCR beta clonotypes.

TCRdb called the reads again in MiXCR, with one record for every CDR3 protein. The profile shows approximately 500,000 distinct CDR3 sequences, around 35% of them singletons. Sample: cultured PBMCs, taken from culture after CMV antigen stimulation. This receptor was obtained from a human donor in good health (CMV status not recorded). Some clones in this sample may be carry-over from other donors' samples. The V gene is TRBV27, the J gene TRBJ2-2; TRBD1 agrees at 8 bases. CDR3 in amino acids: CASRKGRGRGGELFF. In nucleotides, the CDR3 is TGTGCCAGCAGGAAGGGCAGGGGGCGCGGCGGGGAGCTGTTTTTT.